The clone carrying this T cell receptor (beta chain) came up many times. Its antigen is unknown. The CDR3 is made up of 13 amino acids. The V and J ends lost 7 bases and 2 bases, in that order; junction bases with no gene match: 5. Germline-derived CDR1 and CDR2 are MNHEY and SMNVEV (reference sequence). TCRdb reprocessed the 5' RACE reads via MiXCR and lists one record per CDR3 protein. The sample carries 400,000 to 500,000 distinct CDR3 sequences, 13% to 15% recorded once. The sample comes from a study of identical twins. Study findings and constraints: Low generation-probability sequences were in excess among twin-shared out-of-frame alpha sequences.

The sample was also linked to a second study, of yellow fever vaccine responses in identical twins. From that study: As reported, the vaccine T cell response of twins seemed partly convergent and partly personalized.

Sequencing used CD4+ T cells sorted from blood. V and J are TRBV27 and TRBJ2-7; 7 nucleotides align to TRBD1. This receptor was taken from a young woman in good health. The CDR3 loop reads CASKRDSAYEQYF. The CDR3 DNA reads TGTGCCAGCAAGAGGGACAGCGCCTACGAGCAGTACTTC.